The clone carrying this T cell receptor beta chain was recorded once. This entry is derived from a study of blood T cell repertoires in COVID-19. The CDR3 totals 16 residues. V gave up 4 bases and J gave up 1 base, with 16 bases separating them. In germline, CDR1 is MDHEN, CDR2 SYDVKM. The table came from immunoSEQ multiplex PCR; TCRdb's copy has only in-frame clones and leaves some out. The sample contains about 170,000 clones, approximately 80% of which appear only once. This TCR derives from a woman aged 70 to 79 with COVID-19, enrolled during active disease. The source material was peripheral blood. The chain combines TRBV28 with TRBJ1-1, with no clear D. The CDR3 is CASSSHYHSENTEAFF. The CDR3 DNA reads TGTGCCAGCAGTTCACACTATCATTCAGAGAACACTGAAGCTTTCTTT.